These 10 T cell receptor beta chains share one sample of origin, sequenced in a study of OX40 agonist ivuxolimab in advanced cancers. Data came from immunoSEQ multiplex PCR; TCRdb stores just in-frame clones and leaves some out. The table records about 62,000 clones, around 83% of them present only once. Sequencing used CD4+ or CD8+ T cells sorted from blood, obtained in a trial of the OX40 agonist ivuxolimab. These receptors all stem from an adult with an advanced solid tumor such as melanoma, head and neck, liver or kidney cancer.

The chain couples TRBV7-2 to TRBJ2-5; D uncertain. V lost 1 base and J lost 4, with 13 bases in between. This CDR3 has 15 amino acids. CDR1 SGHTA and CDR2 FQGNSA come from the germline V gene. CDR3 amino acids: CASSLDGAEGETQYF. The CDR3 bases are TGTGCCAGCAGCTTAGACGGCGCGGAAGGAGAGACCCAGTACTTC.

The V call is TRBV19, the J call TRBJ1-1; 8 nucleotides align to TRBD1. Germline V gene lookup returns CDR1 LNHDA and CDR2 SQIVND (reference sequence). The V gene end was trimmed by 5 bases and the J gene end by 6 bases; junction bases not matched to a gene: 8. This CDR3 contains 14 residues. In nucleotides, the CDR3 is TGTGCCAGTAGTCTGCAGGGGGCGCCGGCTGAAGCTTTCTTT. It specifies CASSLQGAPAEAFF.

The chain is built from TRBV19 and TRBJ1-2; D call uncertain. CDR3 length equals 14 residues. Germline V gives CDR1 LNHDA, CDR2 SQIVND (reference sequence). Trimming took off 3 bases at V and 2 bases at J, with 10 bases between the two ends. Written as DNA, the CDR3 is TGTGCCAGTAGTATTTCGCATGCCAACTATGGCTACACCTTC. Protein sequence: CASSISHANYGYTF.

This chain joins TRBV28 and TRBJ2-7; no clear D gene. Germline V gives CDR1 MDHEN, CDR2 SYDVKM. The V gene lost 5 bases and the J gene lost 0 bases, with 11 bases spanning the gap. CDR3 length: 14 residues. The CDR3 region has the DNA TGTGCCAGCAGTCCATGGGATGCCTCCTACGAGCAGTACTTC. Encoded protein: CASSPWDASYEQYF.

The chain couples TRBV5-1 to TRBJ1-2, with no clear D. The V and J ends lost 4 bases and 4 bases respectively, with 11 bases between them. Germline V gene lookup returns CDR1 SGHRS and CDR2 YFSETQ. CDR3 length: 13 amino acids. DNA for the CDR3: TGCGCCAGCAGCCCGGATGTTGGCTATGGCTACACCTTC. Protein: CASSPDVGYGYTF.

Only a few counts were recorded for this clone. DNA of the CDR3: TGTGCCAGCGGGGCCGACCTGAACACTGAAGCTTTCTTT. Amino acid sequence: CASGADLNTEAFF. This chain links TRBV7-6 with TRBJ1-1; TRBD1 is a possible D gene (5 bases). The CDR3 has 13 amino acids. CDR1 is SGHVS, CDR2 FNYEAQ, per germline. The V end was cut by 8 bases, the J end by 0 bases, with 10 bases between.

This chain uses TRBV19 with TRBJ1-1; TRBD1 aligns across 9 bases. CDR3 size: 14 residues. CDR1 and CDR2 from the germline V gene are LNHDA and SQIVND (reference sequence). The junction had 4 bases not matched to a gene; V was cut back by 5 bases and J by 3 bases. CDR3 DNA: TGTGCCAGTAGTGGACAGGGGCGGGACACTGAAGCTTTCTTT. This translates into CASSGQGRDTEAFF.

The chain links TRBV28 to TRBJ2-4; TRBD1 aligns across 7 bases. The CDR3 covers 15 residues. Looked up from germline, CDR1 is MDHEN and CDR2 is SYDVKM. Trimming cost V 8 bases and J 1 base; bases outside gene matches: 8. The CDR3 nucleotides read TGTGCCAGCTCTCGGACAGGCTCGGCCAAAAACATTCAGTACTTC. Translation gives CASSRTGSAKNIQYF.

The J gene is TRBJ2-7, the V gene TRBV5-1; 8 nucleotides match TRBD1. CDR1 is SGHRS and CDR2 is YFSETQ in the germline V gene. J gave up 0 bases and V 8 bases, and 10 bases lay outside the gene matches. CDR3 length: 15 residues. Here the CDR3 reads CASGIGQGFSYEQYF. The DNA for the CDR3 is TGCGCCAGTGGCATTGGACAGGGTTTCTCCTACGAGCAGTACTTC.

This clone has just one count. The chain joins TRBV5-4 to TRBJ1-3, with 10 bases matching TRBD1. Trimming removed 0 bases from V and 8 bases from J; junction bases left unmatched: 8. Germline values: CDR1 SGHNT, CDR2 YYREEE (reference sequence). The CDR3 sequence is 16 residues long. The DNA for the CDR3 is TGTGCCAGCAGCTTGGCCCTTGGGACAGGGGATCACACCATATATTTT. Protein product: CASSLALGTGDHTIYF.